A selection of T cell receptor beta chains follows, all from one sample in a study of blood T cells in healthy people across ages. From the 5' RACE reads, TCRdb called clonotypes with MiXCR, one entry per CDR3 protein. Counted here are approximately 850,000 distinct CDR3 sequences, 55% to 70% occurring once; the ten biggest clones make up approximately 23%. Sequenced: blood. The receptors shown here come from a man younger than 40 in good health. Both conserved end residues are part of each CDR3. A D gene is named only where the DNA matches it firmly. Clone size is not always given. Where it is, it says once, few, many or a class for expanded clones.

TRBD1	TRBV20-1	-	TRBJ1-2	TGCAGTGCCCGACAGGGGAATGGCTACACCTTC	CSARQGNGYTF
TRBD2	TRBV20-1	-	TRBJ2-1	TGCAGTGCTACGCAGGCAGGGAGGGTAGGTAATGAGCAGTTCTTC	CSATQAGRVGNEQFF
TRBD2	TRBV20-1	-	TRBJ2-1	TGCAGTGCTAGGTGGGAGGGGAGCACCTTTTACAATGAGCAGTTCTTC	CSARWEGSTFYNEQFF
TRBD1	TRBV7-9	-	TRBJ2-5	TGTGCCAGCAGGCCCAAGGGGGCCCACAGCCAAGAGACCCAGTACTTC	CASRPKGAHSQETQYF
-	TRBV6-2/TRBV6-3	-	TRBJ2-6	TGTGCCAGCAGTCAGGACATACGGCCTGGGGCCAACGTCCTGACTTTC	CASSQDIRPGANVLTF
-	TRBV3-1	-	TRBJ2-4	TGTGCCAGCAGCCAACGGGCCTATAATTTAAACATTCAGTACTTC	CASSQRAYNLNIQYF
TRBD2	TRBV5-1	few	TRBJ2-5	TGCGCCAGCAGCTCCGGGACTAGACAAGGAGAGACCCAGTACTTC	CASSSGTRQGETQYF
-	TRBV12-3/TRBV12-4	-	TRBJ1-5	TGTGCCAGCAGTTTAGCGCAGGATAGCAATCAGCCCCAGCATTTT	CASSLAQDSNQPQHF
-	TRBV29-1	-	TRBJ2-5	TGCAGCGCAGGCGAGGGGCGAGAGACCCAGTACTTC	CSAGEGRETQYF
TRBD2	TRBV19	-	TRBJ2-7	TGTGCCAGTGGAGCGGGAGTGGCCTACGAGCAGTACTTC	CASGAGVAYEQYF
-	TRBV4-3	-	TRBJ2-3	TGCGCCAGCAGCCAGTATCTAGCCGCTCCCACAGATACGCAGTATTTT	CASSQYLAAPTDTQYF
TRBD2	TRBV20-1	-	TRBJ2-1	TGCAGTGCTAGGGGAACTAGCGGGAGATCCTACAATGAGCAGTTCTTC	CSARGTSGRSYNEQFF
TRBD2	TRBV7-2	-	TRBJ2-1	TGTGCCAGCAGCATTAGCGGGAGTTCCAACAAGGAGCAGTTCTTC	CASSISGSSNKEQFF
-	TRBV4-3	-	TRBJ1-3	TGCGCCAGCAGCCAAGGTCCCCTAGGCCCTGGAAACACCATATATTTT	CASSQGPLGPGNTIYF
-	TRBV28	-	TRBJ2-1	TGTGCCAGCAGGGAATCGCGGACCGGGCGGTTCTTC	CASRESRTGRFF
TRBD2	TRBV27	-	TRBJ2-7	TGTGCCAGCAGTTTTACTACCTGGGGGGGTCCGTACGAGCAGTACTTC	CASSFTTWGGPYEQYF
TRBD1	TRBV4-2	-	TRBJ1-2	TGTGCCAGCAGCCAAGATCCGGGACAGGGGTGGAATGGCTACACCTTC	CASSQDPGQGWNGYTF
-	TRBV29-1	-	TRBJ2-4	TGCAGCGTGGGTGGCTCTAAAAACATTCAGTACTTC	CSVGGSKNIQYF
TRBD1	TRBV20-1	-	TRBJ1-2	TGCAGTGCCCAGGGGGAAGGAAGCTATGGCTACACCTTC	CSAQGEGSYGYTF
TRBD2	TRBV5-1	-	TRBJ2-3	TGCGCCAGCAGCTTGTCGGGAGGATGGGGAGATACGCAGTATTTT	CASSLSGGWGDTQYF
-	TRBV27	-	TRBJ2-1	TGTGCCAGCAGTTCCAACCAGGACAGTACCAATGAGCAGTTCTTC	CASSSNQDSTNEQFF
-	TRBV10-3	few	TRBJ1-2	TGTGCCATCACTGGCAACAACTATGGCTACACCTTC	CAITGNNYGYTF
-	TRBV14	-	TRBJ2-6	TGTGCCAGCAGCCGTACTACTTCTGGGGCCAACGTCCTGACTTTC	CASSRTTSGANVLTF
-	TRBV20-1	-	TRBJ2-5	TGCAGTGCTAGGGCCAACAGGGGAGGTCAGACCCAGTACTTC	CSARANRGGQTQYF
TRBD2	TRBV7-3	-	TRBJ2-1	TGTGCCAGCAGCTTAGGTAGCGGGGATGAGCAGTTCTTC	CASSLGSGDEQFF
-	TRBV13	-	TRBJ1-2	TGTGCCAGCAGCTCCGTCTTTGGCTATGGCTACACCTTC	CASSSVFGYGYTF
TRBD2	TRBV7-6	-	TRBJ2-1	TGTGCCAGCAGCTTAATCGCTAGCGGGGGGCTTTACAATGAGCAGTTCTTC	CASSLIASGGLYNEQFF
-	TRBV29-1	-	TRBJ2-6	TGCAGTAGGGGGTCGGGAGTAAGCGGGGCCAACGTCCTGACTTTC	CSRGSGVSGANVLTF
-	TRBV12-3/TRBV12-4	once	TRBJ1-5	TGTGCCAGCAGTTTATGGCCGAGAGCTAGCAATCAGCCCCAGCATTTT	CASSLWPRASNQPQHF
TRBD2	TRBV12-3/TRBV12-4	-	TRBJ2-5	TGTGCCAGCAATAACCTAGCGGGGGAAGAGACCCAGTACTTC	CASNNLAGEETQYF
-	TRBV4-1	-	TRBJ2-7	TGCGCCAGCAGCCAAGACGTCAGTCCCTCCTCATTTGAGCAGTACTTC	CASSQDVSPSSFEQYF
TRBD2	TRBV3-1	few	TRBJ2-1	TGTGCCAGCAGCCAAGGGGCTAGCGGATTTTACAATGAGCAGTTCTTC	CASSQGASGFYNEQFF
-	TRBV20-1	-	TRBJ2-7	TGCAGTGTTTACCGAAGCGGGGACACCTCCTACGAGCAGTACTTC	CSVYRSGDTSYEQYF
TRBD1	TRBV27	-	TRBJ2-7	TGTGCCAGCGGTTTAACAGGGGGGTACGAGCAGTACTTC	CASGLTGGYEQYF
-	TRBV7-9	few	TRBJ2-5	TGTGCCAGCAGGCTCCAGGGCGGGACTCAAGAGACCCAGTACTTC	CASRLQGGTQETQYF
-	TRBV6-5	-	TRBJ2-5	TGTGCCAGCAAACGGGGCCAGCTAGCGAAAGAGACCCAGTACTTC	CASKRGQLAKETQYF
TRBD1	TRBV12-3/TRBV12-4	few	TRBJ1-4	TGTGCCAGCAGACAAGGACAGGTTAATGAAAAACTGTTTTTT	CASRQGQVNEKLFF
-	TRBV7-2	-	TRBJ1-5	TGTGCCAGCAGTTCTGGTGGATTCAATCAGCCCCAGCATTTT	CASSSGGFNQPQHF
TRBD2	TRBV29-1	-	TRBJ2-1	TGCAGCGTTGAAGATCCGTTTGGGGAGGGGACCTACAATGAGCAGTTCTTC	CSVEDPFGEGTYNEQFF
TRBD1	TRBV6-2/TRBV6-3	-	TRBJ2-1	TGTGCCAGCAGCCCACCACCGGGACAGGGAATTTACAATGAGCAGTTCTTC	CASSPPPGQGIYNEQFF
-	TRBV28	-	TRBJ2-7	TGTGCCAGCAGTGGGGCGGGCCGAATCTCCTACGAGCAGTACTTC	CASSGAGRISYEQYF
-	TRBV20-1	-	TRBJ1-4	TGCAGTGCCGGAGGGTGGGATAACCCACTAACAACTAATGAAAAACTGTTTTTT	CSAGGWDNPLTTNEKLFF
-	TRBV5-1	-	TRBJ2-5	TGCGCCAGCAGACTGGTGGACACATTCCAAGAGACCCAGTACTTC	CASRLVDTFQETQYF